The entry below describes one T cell receptor (beta chain). Its specificity is unknown. Primers: 60 Vbeta forward and 13 Jbeta reverse. Sequenced by immunoSEQ multiplex PCR; TCRdb stores in-frame clones only, minus some. The data show roughly 100,000 clones, over 80% seen once. This sample was taken from a study of cytomegalovirus exposure and HLA in healthy donors. Study-wide findings and caveats: In a later analysis, HLA-associated TCR beta chains were more clonally expanded than equally common others. A later analysis reportedly found fewer N-insertions in an Asian-associated ancestry cluster than the approximately 700-donor mean. The majority of CMV-associated TCR beta chains were reported as apparently HLA-restricted in a later analysis. When analyzed later, a missense DCLRE1C variant was found to be linked to TCR beta V- and J-gene trimming.

CDR3 length: 14 residues. The germline gives CDR1 MGHRA, CDR2 YSYEKL. V shed 4 bases, J shed 3 bases, and the junction held 5 bases outside the gene matches. The receptor's source is a middle-aged man in good health and CMV-seronegative. The chain carries TRBV4-1 and TRBJ2-5; 7 bases match TRBD2. Material: PBMCs. CDR3 protein: CASSLRLAKETQYF. DNA for the CDR3: TGCGCCAGCAGCCTGAGACTAGCAAAAGAGACCCAGTACTTC.